One and the same sample provided the 10 T cell receptor beta chains below, sequenced in a study of CD8+ T cells in alopecia areata. It was cDNA, reverse transcribed from extracted RNA, that served as the sequencing template. Using immunoSEQ multiplex PCR, the repertoire was profiled, and TCRdb retains in-frame clones only, with some absent. This table holds around 35,000 clones, 55% found once. Sequencing was performed on NKG2D-high CD8+ T cells sorted from blood. Receptors were obtained from a human donor with alopecia areata.

The J gene is TRBJ1-3, the V gene TRBV7-9; tentative D call: TRBD1 (5 bases). CDR3 length: 15 amino acids. V dropped 6 bases and J dropped 0 bases, with 12 bases sitting between them. Germline assignment: CDR1 SEHNR and CDR2 FQNEAQ (reference sequence). Here the CDR3 DNA reads TGTGCCAGCAGGCCGGGGGATTTCTCTGGAAACACCATATATTTT. It yields the protein CASRPGDFSGNTIYF. The full variable domain, with the rest looked up from reference TRBV7-9 and TRBJ1-3, is DTGVSQNPRHKITKRGQNVTFRCDPISEHNRLYWYRQTLGQGPEFLTYFQNEAQLEKSRLLSDRFSAERPKGSFSTLEIQRTEQGDSAMYLCASRPGDFSGNTIYFGEGSWLTVV.

J is TRBJ2-7 and V is TRBV19, with D tentatively TRBD2 (6 bases). CDR3 length: 12 residues. Germline V gene data show CDR1 as LNHDA and CDR2 as SQIVND (reference sequence). The ends were cut back, 5 bases at V and 7 bases at J, with 12 bases in the middle. The CDR3 here is CASSPAGMEQYF. The CDR3 nucleotides read TGTGCCAGTAGTCCAGCGGGTATGGAGCAGTACTTC.

V and J are TRBV5-1 and TRBJ1-2; 7 positions match TRBD1. CDR3 length equals 19 residues. Trimming removed 4 bases from V and 3 bases from J; junction bases left unmatched: 21. Germline V lookup: CDR1 SGHRS, CDR2 YFSETQ. This chain's CDR3 is CASSQNWISRDSGDYGYTF. CDR3 in DNA: TGCGCCAGCAGCCAAAATTGGATATCAAGGGACAGCGGCGACTATGGCTACACCTTC.

The chain couples TRBV7-9 to TRBJ2-5, with D perhaps TRBD1 (5 bases). Between the trimmed V and J ends, which lost 5 bases and 1 base, there was a span of 17 bases. This CDR3 is 16 amino acids long. Per the germline V gene, CDR1 is SEHNR and CDR2 is FQNEAQ (reference sequence). CDR3 nucleotide sequence: TGTGCCAGCAGCACCCAGGGCCCCTACGCCCAAGAGACCCAGTACTTC. Protein: CASSTQGPYAQETQYF.

Concerning this clone itself: In the same sample, other DNA sequences code for this CDR3. This chain uses TRBV27 with TRBJ2-7; D is ambiguous. The V end lost 6 bases, the J end lost 0 bases, and 12 bases lay between the germline ends. Germline loops: CDR1 MNHEY, CDR2 SMNVEV (reference sequence). The CDR3 covers 14 residues. CDR3 sequence reads: CASRSWRSSYEQYF. The CDR3 DNA reads TGTGCCAGCAGATCGTGGCGGAGCTCCTACGAGCAGTACTTC.

This chain uses TRBV7-9 with TRBJ1-1, with 7 bases lining up with TRBD1. V dropped 7 bases and J dropped 5; count of bases not matched to a gene: 10. Looked up from germline, CDR1 is SEHNR and CDR2 is FQNEAQ (reference sequence). This CDR3 is 14 amino acids long. The CDR3 DNA reads TGTGCCAGCATATGGAAGGGGGCCCTTACTGAAGCTTTCTTT. Protein sequence: CASIWKGALTEAFF.

Written as DNA, the CDR3 is TGCGCCAGCAGCCCGGGACCTGGGGCGTCTAGCTATGGCTACACCTTC. Translated: CASSPGPGASSYGYTF. V is TRBV5-1 and J is TRBJ1-2; D is possibly TRBD1 (5 bases). Per germline, CDR1 SGHRS and CDR2 YFSETQ. This CDR3 is 16 amino acids long. The V end lost 4 bases, the J end lost 4 bases, and 20 bases lay between the germline ends.

The chain carries TRBV29-1 and TRBJ2-1; 9 bases agree with TRBD2. The germline V gene encodes CDR1 SQVTM and CDR2 ANQGSEA. CDR3 length equals 14 residues. The V and J ends lost 3 bases and 3 bases, in that order; junction bases with no gene match: 3. As DNA, the CDR3 is TGCAGCGTTGAGGAAGCGGGAGGCTACAATGAGCAGTTCTTC. This encodes CSVEEAGGYNEQFF.

The V call is TRBV29-1, the J call TRBJ1-1; no clear D gene. Germline V gene data show CDR1 as SQVTM and CDR2 as ANQGSEA. This CDR3 has 16 amino acids. The V and J ends lost 5 bases and 3 bases respectively, with 22 bases between them. CDR3: CSVRPAVLRLDTEAFF. CDR3 coding DNA: TGCAGCGTTCGACCCGCGGTTCTCCGTTTGGACACTGAAGCTTTCTTT. Full variable domain (outside the CDR3, taken from reference TRBV29-1 and TRBJ1-1): SAVISQKPSRDICQRGTSLTIQCQVDSQVTMMFWYRQQPGQSLTLIATANQGSEATYESGFVIDKFPISRPNLTFSTLTVSNMSPEDSSIYLCSVRPAVLRLDTEAFFGQGTRLTVV.

This clone showed up just a few times. This chain connects TRBV28 to TRBJ1-1; D not certain. Per the germline V gene, CDR1 is MDHEN and CDR2 is SYDVKM. With 2 bases removed from V and 1 base from J, the gap between germline ends came to 11 bases. The CDR3 has 15 residues. Here the CDR3 reads CASSLLALENTEAFF. The CDR3 DNA reads as TGTGCCAGCAGTTTACTCGCCTTGGAGAACACTGAAGCTTTCTTT.